The T cell receptor beta chain described here comes from a study of early T cells in non-severe SARS-CoV-2 infection. Study overall: With bulk RNA from unsorted whole blood as input, sequencing yielded unpaired chains.

This clonotype was observed many times. The junction and the germline gene differ at one end; a read error may be behind it. Individual cDNA molecules were tagged with unique molecular identifiers, the study reported. TCRdb recomputed calls from the 5' RACE reads with MiXCR, one row per CDR3 protein. The sample carries about 48,000 distinct CDR3 sequences, around a tenth recorded once. The CDR3 contains 14 residues. CDR1 is SGDLS and CDR2 is YYNGEE in the germline V gene. The sequenced material came from whole blood. V and J are TRBV9 and TRBJ1-1; D gene uncertain. This TCR was recovered from an adult who was a healthcare worker with PCR-confirmed SARS-CoV-2 infection or an uninfected control (not recorded which). Here the CDR3 reads CASSMERGNSEAFF. The DNA for the CDR3 is TGTGCCAGTTCGATGGAGAGAGGGAACTCTGAAGCTTTCTTT.